Listed below are T cell receptor beta chains from one sample, sequenced in a study of regulatory T cells in long-lasting Graves disease. TCRdb called the multiplex PCR reads again in MiXCR, with one record for every CDR3 protein. In the table there are fewer than 400,000 distinct CDR3 sequences, 20% of which are singletons. The input for sequencing was peripheral blood mononuclear cells (PBMCs), taken when the disease was refractory, from a patient treated with antithyroid drugs. These receptors all come from a female donor with Graves disease. Both conserved end residues are part of each CDR3. A D gene is named only where the DNA matches it firmly. The size of a clone is reported for some rows only, either as once, few or many, or as a class for expanded clones.

V,D,size,J,CDR3,DNA
TRBV12-5,NA,NA,TRBJ2-3,CASGFDSTDTQYF,TGTGCTAGTGGTTTTGACAGCACAGATACGCAGTATTTT
TRBV10-3,NA,NA,TRBJ1-1,CAISASIRNTEAFF,TGTGCCATCAGTGCATCGATTAGGAACACTGAAGCTTTCTTT
TRBV29-1,TRBD1,few,TRBJ1-5,CSVAPDRGDDQPQHF,TGCAGCGTTGCCCCGGACAGGGGCGACGATCAGCCCCAGCATTTT
TRBV5-6,TRBD2,NA,TRBJ2-7,CASSLARASGAYEQYF,TGTGCCAGCAGCTTGGCCCGAGCTAGCGGGGCCTACGAGCAGTACTTC
TRBV5-1,TRBD1,NA,TRBJ1-4,CASSVDRGGEKLFF,TGCGCCAGCAGCGTCGACAGGGGAGGGGAAAAACTGTTTTTT
TRBV28,NA,NA,TRBJ2-2,CASSLGGGGDTGELFF,TGTGCCAGCAGTTTGGGGGGCGGTGGTGACACCGGGGAGCTGTTTTTT
TRBV2,NA,many,TRBJ1-4,CASSEDEKLFF,TGTGCCAGCAGTGAAGACGAAAAACTGTTTTTT
TRBV5-1,TRBD1,NA,TRBJ1-1,CASSPVGGGPVNTEAFF,TGCGCCAGCAGCCCAGTGGGAGGGGGCCCGGTAAACACTGAAGCTTTCTTT
TRBV7-9,NA,NA,TRBJ1-3,CASSPSPGHPSGNTIYF,TGTGCCAGCAGCCCCTCCCCGGGACATCCCTCTGGAAACACCATATATTTT
TRBV2,NA,NA,TRBJ1-2,CASSEEGANYGYTF,TGTGCCAGCAGTGAAGAGGGGGCTAACTATGGCTACACCTTC
TRBV7-2,NA,many,TRBJ2-2,CASSRLGYGELFF,TGTGCCAGCAGCCGTCTGGGGTACGGGGAGCTGTTTTTT
TRBV7-2,TRBD2,NA,TRBJ2-1,CASSLVPSGTEQFF,TGTGCCAGCAGCTTAGTCCCTAGCGGGACTGAGCAGTTCTTC